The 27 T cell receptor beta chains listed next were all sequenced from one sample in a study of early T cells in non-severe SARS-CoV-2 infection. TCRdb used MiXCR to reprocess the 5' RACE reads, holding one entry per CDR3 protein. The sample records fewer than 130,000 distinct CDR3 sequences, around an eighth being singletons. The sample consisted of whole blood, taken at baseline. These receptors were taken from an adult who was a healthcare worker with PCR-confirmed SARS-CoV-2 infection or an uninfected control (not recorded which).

As DNA, the CDR3 is TGCGCCAGCAGCCACCGTCATACAGGGTATGGGGAAAAACTGTTTTTT. This translates into CASSHRHTGYGEKLFF. V usage is TRBV4-1 and J usage is TRBJ1-4; the D gene is possibly TRBD1 (6 bases). This CDR3 is built from 16 residues. CDR1 is MGHRA and CDR2 is YSYEKL in the germline V gene. The ends were cut back, 3 bases at V and 8 bases at J, with 19 bases in the middle.

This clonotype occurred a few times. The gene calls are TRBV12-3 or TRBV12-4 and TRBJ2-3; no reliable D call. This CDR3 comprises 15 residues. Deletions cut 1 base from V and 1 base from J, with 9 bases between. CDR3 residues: CASSLGVLGTDTQYF. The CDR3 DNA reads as TGTGCCAGCAGTTTAGGCGTCCTCGGCACAGATACGCAGTATTTT.

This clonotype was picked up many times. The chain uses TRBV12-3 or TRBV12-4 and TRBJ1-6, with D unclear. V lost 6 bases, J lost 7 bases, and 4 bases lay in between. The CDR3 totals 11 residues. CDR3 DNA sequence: TGTGCCAGCAGCAAGAATTCACCCCTCCACTTT. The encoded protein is CASSKNSPLHF.

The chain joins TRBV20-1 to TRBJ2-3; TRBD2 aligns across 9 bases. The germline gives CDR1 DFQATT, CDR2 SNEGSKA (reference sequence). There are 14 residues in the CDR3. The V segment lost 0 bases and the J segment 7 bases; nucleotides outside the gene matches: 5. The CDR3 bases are TGCAGTGCTAGAGATTTGCGGGAGGGGAATACGCAGTATTTT. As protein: CSARDLREGNTQYF.

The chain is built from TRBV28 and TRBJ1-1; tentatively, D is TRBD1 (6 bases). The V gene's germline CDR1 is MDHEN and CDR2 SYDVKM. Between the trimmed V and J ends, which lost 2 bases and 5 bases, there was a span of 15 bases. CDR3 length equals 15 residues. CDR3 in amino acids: CASSLVRGRDTEAFF. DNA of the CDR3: TGTGCCAGCAGTTTAGTCAGGGGCCGGGATACTGAAGCTTTCTTT.

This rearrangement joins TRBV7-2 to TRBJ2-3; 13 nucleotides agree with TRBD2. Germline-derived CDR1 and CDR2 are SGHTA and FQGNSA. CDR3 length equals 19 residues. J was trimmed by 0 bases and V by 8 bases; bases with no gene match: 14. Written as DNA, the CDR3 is TGTGCCAGCTCTTGGGGACTAGCGGGGCGAGCCGCTAGCACAGATACGCAGTATTTT. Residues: CASSWGLAGRAASTDTQYF.

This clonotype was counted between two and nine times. CDR3: CASSPQDRAYETGNTIYF. The CDR3, as DNA: TGTGCCAGCAGCCCCCAGGACAGGGCATATGAAACTGGAAACACCATATATTTT. The V and J genes are TRBV9 and TRBJ1-3; 8 bases map to TRBD1. Germline CDR1 is SGDLS and CDR2 is YYNGEE. The V gene end was trimmed by 4 bases and the J gene end by 2 bases; junction bases not matched to a gene: 14. The length of the CDR3 is 18 residues.

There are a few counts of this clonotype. CDR3 sequence (DNA): TGTGCCAGCAGTTACTCAGCCCCTAATGAAAAACTGTTTTTT. As protein: CASSYSAPNEKLFF. The chain links TRBV6-6 to TRBJ1-4; unclear D gene. The germline V gene encodes CDR1 MNHNY and CDR2 SVGAGI (reference sequence). V lost 0 bases and J lost 3, with 5 bases in between. The CDR3 has 14 amino acids.

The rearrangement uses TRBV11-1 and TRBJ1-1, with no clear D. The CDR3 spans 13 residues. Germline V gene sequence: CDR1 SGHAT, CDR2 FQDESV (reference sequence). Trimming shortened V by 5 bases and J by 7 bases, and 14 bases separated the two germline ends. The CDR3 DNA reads TGTGCCAGCAGCCCCGACTGGGCGGATGAAGCTTTCTTT. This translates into CASSPDWADEAFF.

The CDR3 region is CASSLMLAGGTSSYNEQFF. DNA of the CDR3: TGTGCCAGCAGCTTAATGCTAGCGGGGGGTACTAGCTCCTACAATGAGCAGTTCTTC. The rearrangement joins TRBV7-3 to TRBJ2-1; 11 nucleotides match TRBD2. Germline CDR1 SGHTA, CDR2 FQGTGA. This CDR3 is 19 amino acids long. Trimming removed 1 base from V and 0 bases from J; junction bases left unmatched: 8.

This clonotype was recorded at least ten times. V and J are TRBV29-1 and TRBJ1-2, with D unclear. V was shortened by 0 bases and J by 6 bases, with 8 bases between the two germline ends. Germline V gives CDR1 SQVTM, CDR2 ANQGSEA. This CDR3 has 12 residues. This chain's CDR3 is CSVEDPRDGYTF. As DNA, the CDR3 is TGCAGCGTTGAAGACCCACGGGATGGCTACACCTTC.

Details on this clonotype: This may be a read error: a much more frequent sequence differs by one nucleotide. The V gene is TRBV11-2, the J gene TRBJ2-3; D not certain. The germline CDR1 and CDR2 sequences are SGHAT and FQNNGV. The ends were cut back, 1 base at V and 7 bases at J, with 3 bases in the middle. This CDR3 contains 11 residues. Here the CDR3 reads CASSLAHTQYF. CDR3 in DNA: TGTGCCAGCAGCTTAGCACATACGCAGTATTTT.

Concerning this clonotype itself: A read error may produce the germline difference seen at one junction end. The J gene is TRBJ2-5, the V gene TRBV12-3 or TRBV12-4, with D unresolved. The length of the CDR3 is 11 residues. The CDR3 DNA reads TGTACCAGCAGTTTAGGGGAGACCCAGTACTTC. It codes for CTSSLGETQYF.

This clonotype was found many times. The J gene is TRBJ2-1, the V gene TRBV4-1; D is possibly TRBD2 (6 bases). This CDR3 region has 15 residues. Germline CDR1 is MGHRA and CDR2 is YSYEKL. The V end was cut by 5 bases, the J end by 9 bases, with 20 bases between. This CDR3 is CASSGRDWGSTEQFF. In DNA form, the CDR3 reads TGCGCCAGCAGCGGGCGGGACTGGGGCAGCACTGAGCAGTTCTTC.

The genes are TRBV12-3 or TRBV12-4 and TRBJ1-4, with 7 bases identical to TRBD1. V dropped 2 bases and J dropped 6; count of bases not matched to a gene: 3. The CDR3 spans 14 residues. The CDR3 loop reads CASSLTGQDEKLFF. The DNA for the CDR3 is TGTGCCAGCAGTTTAACAGGACAGGATGAAAAACTGTTTTTT.

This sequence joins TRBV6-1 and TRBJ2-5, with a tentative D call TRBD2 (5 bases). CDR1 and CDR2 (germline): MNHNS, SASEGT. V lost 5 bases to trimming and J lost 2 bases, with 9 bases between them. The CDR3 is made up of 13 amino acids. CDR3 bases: TGTGCCAGCAGTCGGGAACTACAAGAGACCCAGTACTTC. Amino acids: CASSRELQETQYF.

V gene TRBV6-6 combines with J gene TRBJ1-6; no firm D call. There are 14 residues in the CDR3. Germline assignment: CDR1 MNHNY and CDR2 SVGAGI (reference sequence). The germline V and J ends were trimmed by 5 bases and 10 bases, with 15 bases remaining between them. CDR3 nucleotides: TGTGCCAGCAGTGACGCCAGTTCCCGGTCACCCCTCCACTTT. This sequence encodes CASSDASSRSPLHF.

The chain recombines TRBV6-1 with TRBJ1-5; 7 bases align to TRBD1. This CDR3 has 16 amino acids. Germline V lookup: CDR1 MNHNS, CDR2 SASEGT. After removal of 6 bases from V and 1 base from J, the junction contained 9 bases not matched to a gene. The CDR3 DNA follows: TGTGCCAGCAGAGGTTACAGGGGATCGAGCAATCAGCCCCAGCATTTT. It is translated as CASRGYRGSSNQPQHF.

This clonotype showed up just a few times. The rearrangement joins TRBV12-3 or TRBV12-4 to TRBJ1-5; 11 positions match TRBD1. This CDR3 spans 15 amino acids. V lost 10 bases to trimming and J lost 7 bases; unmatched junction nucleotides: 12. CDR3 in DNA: TGTGCCACCACCACCGCCGGACAGGGGGCACAGCCCCAGCATTTT. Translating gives CATTTAGQGAQPQHF.

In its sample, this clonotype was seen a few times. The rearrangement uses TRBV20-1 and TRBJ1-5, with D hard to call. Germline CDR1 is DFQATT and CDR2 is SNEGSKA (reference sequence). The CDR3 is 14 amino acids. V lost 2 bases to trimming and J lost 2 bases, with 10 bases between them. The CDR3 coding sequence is TGCAGTGCTAGATCGCGGGAGGGCAATCAGCCCCAGCATTTT. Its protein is CSARSREGNQPQHF.

CDR3 nucleotide sequence: TGTGCCAGCACCCCAGGGGCAGCAAACACCATATATTTT. It yields the protein CASTPGAANTIYF. The chain employs TRBV21-1 and TRBJ1-3; the table assigns TRBD1, which was not confirmed against the DNA. TRBV21-1 is marked as a pseudogene. The CDR3 sequence is 13 residues long.

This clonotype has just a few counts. Here the CDR3 DNA reads TGTGCCAGCAGCTCCCCCAGGGGGTTCTATGGCTACACCTTC. Protein: CASSSPRGFYGYTF. V is TRBV11-2 and J is TRBJ1-2, with 7 nucleotides matching TRBD1. Germline V gene sequence: CDR1 SGHAT, CDR2 FQNNGV. Germline trimming cut 4 bases from V and 4 bases from J; bases unmatched to any gene: 6. This CDR3 spans 14 amino acids.

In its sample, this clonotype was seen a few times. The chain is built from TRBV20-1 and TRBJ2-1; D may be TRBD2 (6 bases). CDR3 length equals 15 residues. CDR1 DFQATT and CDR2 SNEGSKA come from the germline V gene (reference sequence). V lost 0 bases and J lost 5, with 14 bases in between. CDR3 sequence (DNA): TGCAGTGCTAGAGATCCCCGGGAGTTCCACAATGAGCAGTTCTTC. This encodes CSARDPREFHNEQFF.

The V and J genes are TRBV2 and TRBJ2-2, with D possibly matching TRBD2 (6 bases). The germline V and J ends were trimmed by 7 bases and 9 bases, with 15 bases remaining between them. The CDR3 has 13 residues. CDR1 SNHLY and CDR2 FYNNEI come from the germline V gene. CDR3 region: CASNRDSHRELFF. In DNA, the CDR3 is TGTGCCAGCAACCGGGACTCCCACCGGGAGCTGTTTTTT.

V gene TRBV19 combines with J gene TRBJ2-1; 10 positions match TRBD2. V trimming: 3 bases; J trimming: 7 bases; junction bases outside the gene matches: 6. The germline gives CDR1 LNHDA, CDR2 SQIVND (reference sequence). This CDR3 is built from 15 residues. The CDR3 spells CASSIVLAGPNEQFF. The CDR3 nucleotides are TGTGCCAGTAGTATCGTACTAGCGGGGCCTAATGAGCAGTTCTTC. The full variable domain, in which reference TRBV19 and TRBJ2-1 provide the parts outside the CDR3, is DGGITQSPKYLFRKEGQNVTLSCEQNLNHDAMYWYRQDPGQGLRLIYYSQIVNDFQKGDIAEGYSVSREKKESFPLTVTSAQKNPTAFYLCASSIVLAGPNEQFFGPGTRLTVL.

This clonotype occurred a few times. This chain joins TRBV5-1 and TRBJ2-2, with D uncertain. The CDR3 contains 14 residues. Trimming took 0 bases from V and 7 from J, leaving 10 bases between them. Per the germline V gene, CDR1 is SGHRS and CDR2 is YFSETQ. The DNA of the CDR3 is TGCGCCAGCAGCTTGGAACCCGTCGGCGGGGAGCTGTTTTTT. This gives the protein CASSLEPVGGELFF. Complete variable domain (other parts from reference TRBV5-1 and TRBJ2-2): KAGVTQTPRYLIKTRGQQVTLSCSPISGHRSVSWYQQTPGQGLQFLFEYFSETQRNKGNFPGRFSGRQFSNSRSEMNVSTLELGDSALYLCASSLEPVGGELFFGEGSRLTVL.

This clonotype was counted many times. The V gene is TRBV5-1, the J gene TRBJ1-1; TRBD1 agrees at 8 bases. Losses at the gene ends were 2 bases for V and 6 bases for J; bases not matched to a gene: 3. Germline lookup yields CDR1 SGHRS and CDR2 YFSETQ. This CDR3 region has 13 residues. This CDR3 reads CASSFQGAPEAFF. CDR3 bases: TGCGCCAGCAGCTTCCAGGGGGCCCCTGAAGCTTTCTTT.